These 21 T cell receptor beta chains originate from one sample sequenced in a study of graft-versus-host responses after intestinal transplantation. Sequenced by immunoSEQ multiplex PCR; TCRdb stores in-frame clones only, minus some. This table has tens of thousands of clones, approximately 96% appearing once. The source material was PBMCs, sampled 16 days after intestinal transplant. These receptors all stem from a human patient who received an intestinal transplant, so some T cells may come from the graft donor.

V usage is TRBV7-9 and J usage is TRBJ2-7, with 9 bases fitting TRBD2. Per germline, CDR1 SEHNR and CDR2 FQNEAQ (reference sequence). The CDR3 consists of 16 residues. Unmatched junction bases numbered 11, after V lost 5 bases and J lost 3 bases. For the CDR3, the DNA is TGTGCCAGCAGCCCCCCGACTAGCGGACCGTACTACGAGCAGTACTTC. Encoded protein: CASSPPTSGPYYEQYF.

The CDR3 protein is CASSQDELAGGNEQFF. The CDR3 region has the DNA TGTGCCAGCAGCCAAGATGAACTAGCGGGAGGGAATGAGCAGTTCTTC. V gene TRBV4-2 combines with J gene TRBJ2-1; TRBD2 agrees at 13 bases. Per the germline V gene, CDR1 is LGHNA and CDR2 is YNFKEQ. CDR3 length: 16 residues. J lost 7 bases, V lost 0 bases, and 3 bases had no gene match.

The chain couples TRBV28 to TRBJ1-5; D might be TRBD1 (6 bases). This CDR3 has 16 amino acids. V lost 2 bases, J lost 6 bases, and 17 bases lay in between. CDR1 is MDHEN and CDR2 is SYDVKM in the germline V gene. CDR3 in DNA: TGTGCCAGCAGTTTAGTTCCGGGGGCCGCGGGTCAGCCCCAGCATTTT. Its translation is CASSLVPGAAGQPQHF.

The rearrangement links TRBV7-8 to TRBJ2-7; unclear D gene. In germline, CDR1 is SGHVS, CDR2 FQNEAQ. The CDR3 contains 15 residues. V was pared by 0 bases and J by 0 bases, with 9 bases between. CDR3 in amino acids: CASSLAQRTSYEQYF. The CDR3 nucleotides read TGTGCCAGCAGCTTAGCACAGAGGACCTCCTACGAGCAGTACTTC.

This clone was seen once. CDR3 sequence reads: CASSSTGDYGYTF. As DNA, the CDR3 is TGTGCCAGCAGCTCTACTGGGGACTATGGCTACACCTTC. This chain connects TRBV7-9 to TRBJ1-2; D not certain. Trimming pared 4 bases from V and 3 bases from J, leaving 9 bases between. The CDR3 has 13 amino acids. From germline, CDR1 is SEHNR and CDR2 FQNEAQ (reference sequence).

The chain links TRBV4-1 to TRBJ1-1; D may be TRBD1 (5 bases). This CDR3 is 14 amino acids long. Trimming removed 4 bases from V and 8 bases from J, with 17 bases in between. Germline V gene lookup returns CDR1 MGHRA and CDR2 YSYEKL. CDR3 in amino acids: CASSPGYLSVEAFF. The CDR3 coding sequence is TGCGCCAGCAGCCCAGGGTACTTATCAGTGGAAGCTTTCTTT.

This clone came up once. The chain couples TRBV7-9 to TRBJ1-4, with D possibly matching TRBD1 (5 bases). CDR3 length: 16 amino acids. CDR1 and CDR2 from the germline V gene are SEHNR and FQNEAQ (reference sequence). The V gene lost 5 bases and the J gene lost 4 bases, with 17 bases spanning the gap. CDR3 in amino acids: CASSTRQTQGNEKLFF. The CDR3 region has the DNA TGTGCCAGCAGCACTCGACAGACCCAGGGTAATGAAAAACTGTTTTTT. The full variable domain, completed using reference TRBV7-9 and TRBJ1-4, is DTGVSQNPRHKITKRGQNVTFRCDPISEHNRLYWYRQTLGQGPEFLTYFQNEAQLEKSRLLSDRFSAERPKGSFSTLEIQRTEQGDSAMYLCASSTRQTQGNEKLFFGSGTQLSVL.

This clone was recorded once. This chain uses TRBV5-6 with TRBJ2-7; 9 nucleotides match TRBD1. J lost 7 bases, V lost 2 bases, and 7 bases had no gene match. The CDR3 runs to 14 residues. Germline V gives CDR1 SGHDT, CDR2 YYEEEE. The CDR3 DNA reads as TGTGCCAGCAGCTTTGGGACAGGGTCTGGGGAGCAGTACTTC. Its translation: CASSFGTGSGEQYF.

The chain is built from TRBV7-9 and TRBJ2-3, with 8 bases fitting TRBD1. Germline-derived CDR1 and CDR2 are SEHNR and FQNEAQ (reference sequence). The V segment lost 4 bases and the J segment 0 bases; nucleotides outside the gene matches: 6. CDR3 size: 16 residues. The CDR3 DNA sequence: TGTGCCAGCAGCTCCTCAGGGGGCGCGAGCACAGATACGCAGTATTTT. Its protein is CASSSSGGASTDTQYF.

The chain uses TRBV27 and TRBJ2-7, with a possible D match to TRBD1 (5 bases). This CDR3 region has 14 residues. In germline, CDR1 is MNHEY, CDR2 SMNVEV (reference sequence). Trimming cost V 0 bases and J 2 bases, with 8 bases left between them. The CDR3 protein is CASSLSQGTYEQYF. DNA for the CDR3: TGTGCCAGCAGTTTATCGCAGGGCACCTACGAGCAGTACTTC.

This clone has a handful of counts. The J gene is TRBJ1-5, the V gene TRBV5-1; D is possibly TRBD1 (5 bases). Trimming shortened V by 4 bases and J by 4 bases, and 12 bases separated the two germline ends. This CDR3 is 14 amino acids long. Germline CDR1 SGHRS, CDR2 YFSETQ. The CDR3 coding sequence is TGCGCCAGCAGCCTGGGGGGGGAAAATCAGCCCCAGCATTTT. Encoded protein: CASSLGGENQPQHF.

CDR3 DNA sequence: TGCGCCAGCAGCCAAGGACCGGCGGCGCAGTTCTTC. Its protein is CASSQGPAAQFF. This rearrangement joins TRBV4-1 to TRBJ2-1; D is ambiguous. V was pared by 1 base and J by 12 bases, with 10 bases between. This CDR3 region has 12 residues. Germline V CDR1 and CDR2: MGHRA, YSYEKL.

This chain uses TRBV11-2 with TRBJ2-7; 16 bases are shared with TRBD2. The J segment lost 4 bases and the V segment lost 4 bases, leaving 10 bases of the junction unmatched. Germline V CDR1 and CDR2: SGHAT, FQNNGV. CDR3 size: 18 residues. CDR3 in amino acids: CASSSPGTSGRAGYEQYF. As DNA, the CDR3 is TGTGCCAGCAGCTCCCCTGGGACTAGCGGGAGGGCCGGTTACGAGCAGTACTTC.

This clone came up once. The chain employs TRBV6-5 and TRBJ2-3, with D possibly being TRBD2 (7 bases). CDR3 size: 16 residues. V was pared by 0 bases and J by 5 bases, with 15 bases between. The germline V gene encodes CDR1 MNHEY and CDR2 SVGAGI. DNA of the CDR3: TGTGCCAGCAGTTACTCGACGGGGGGCCGAGGAGATACGCAGTATTTT. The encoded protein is CASSYSTGGRGDTQYF.

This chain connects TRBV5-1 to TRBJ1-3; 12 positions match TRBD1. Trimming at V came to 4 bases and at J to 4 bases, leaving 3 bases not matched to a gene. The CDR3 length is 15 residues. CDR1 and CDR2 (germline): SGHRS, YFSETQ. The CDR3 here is CASSRDRGLGNTIYF. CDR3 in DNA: TGCGCCAGCAGCCGGGACAGGGGGCTAGGAAACACCATATATTTT.

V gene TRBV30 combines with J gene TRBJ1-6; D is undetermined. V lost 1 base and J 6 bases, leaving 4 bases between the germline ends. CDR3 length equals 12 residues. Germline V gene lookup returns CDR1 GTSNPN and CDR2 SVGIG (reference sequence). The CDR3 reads CAWSEANSPLHF. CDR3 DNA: TGTGCCTGGAGTGAGGCTAATTCACCCCTCCACTTT.

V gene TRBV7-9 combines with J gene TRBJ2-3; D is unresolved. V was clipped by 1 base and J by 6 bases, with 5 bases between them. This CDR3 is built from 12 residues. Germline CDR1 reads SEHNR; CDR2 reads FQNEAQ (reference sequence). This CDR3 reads CASSLEPDTQYF. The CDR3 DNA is TGTGCCAGCAGCTTAGAACCGGATACGCAGTATTTT.

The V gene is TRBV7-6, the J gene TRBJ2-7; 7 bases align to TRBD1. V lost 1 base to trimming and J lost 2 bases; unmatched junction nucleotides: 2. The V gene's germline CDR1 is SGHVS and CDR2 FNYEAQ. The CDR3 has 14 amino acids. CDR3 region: CASSLVQGAYEQYF. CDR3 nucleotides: TGTGCCAGCAGCTTAGTCCAGGGGGCCTACGAGCAGTACTTC. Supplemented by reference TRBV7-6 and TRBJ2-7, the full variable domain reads GAGVSQSPRYKVTKRGQDVALRCDPISGHVSLYWYRQALGQGPEFLTYFNYEAQQDKSGLPNDRFSAERPEGSISTLTIQRTEQRDSAMYRCASSLVQGAYEQYFGPGTRLTVT.

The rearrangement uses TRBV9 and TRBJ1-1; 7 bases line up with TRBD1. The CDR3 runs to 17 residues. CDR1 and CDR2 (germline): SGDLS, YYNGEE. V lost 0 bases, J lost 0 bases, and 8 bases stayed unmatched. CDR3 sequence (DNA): TGTGCCAGCAGCGTAGGGACAGGAGAACCGTTGAACACTGAAGCTTTCTTT. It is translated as CASSVGTGEPLNTEAFF.

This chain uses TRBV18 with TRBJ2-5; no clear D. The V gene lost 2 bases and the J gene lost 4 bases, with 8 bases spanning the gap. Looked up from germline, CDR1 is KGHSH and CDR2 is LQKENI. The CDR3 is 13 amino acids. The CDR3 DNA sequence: TGTGCCAGCTCACCAAGAGACCCAGAGACCCAGTACTTC. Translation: CASSPRDPETQYF.

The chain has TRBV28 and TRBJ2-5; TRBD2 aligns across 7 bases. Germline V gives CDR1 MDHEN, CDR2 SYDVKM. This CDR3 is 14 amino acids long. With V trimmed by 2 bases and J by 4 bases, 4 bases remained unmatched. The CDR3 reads CASSLSGKGETQYF. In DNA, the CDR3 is TGTGCCAGCAGTTTAAGCGGGAAAGGAGAGACCCAGTACTTC.